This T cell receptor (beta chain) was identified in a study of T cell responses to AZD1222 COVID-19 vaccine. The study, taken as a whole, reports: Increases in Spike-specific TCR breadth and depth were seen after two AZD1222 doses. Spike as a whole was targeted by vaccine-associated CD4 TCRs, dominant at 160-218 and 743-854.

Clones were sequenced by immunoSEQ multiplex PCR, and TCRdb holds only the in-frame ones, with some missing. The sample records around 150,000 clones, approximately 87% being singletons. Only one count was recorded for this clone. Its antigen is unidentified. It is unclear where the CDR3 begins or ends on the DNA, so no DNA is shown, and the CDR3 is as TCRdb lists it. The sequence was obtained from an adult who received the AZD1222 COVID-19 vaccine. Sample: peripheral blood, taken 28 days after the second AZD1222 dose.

CDR3 region: CASSTSRNTEAFF. The V gene is TRBV6-5, the J gene TRBJ1-1. The length of the CDR3 is 13 amino acids, counting both ends. The V gene's germline CDR1 is MNHEY and CDR2 SVGAGI.